Following are 24 T cell receptor beta chains from one sample sequenced in a study of T cell repertoires in cytomegalovirus infection. TCRdb re-derived calls from the reads in MiXCR, one entry per CDR3 protein. Among 450,000 to 550,000 distinct CDR3 sequences listed, approximately 16% were seen once. What was sequenced was CD8+ T cells from PBMCs. These receptor sequences come from a human donor in good health (CMV status not recorded). Some clones in this sample may be carry-over from other donors' samples.

This clonotype was picked up a small number of times. The chain links TRBV6-5 to TRBJ1-4, with D possibly being TRBD1 (6 bases). Trimming took 0 bases from V and 8 from J, leaving 10 bases between them. The CDR3 has 14 amino acids. Germline V gene data show CDR1 as MNHEY and CDR2 as SVGAGI. CDR3 protein: CASSYSRGVEKLFF. CDR3 bases: TGTGCCAGCAGTTACTCGAGGGGGGTCGAAAAACTGTTTTTT.

This clonotype has just a few counts. The chain has TRBV14 and TRBJ1-1, with no clear D. V lost 0 bases, J lost 6 bases, and 14 bases lay in between. The CDR3 has 15 amino acids. Germline-derived CDR1 and CDR2 are SGHDN and FVKESK. CDR3 coding DNA: TGTGCCAGCAGCCAAGAATACCCACCCGGCGCTGAAGCTTTCTTT. Translation gives CASSQEYPPGAEAFF.

The V gene is TRBV5-4, the J gene TRBJ2-1, with 8 bases fitting TRBD2. The CDR3 is made up of 15 amino acids. With V trimmed by 6 bases and J by 8 bases, 13 bases remained unmatched. Germline lookup yields CDR1 SGHNT and CDR2 YYREEE (reference sequence). The CDR3 region is CASTPGRGGRDEQFF. The CDR3 nucleotides read TGTGCCAGCACCCCGGGACGGGGGGGCCGAGATGAGCAGTTCTTC.

Details on this clonotype: Given a much more abundant clone one base away, this may be a read error. The chain has TRBV7-6 and TRBJ2-1; D gene unclear. Germline values: CDR1 SGHVS, CDR2 FNYEAQ. The CDR3 has 15 amino acids. CDR3 nucleotide sequence: TGTGCCAGCAGCTTAGAGGAACAGATATACAATGATCAGTTCTTC. Encoded protein: CASSLEEQIYNDQFF.

To note about this clonotype: The conserved final phenylalanine or tryptophan is absent from the CDR3, which likely points to a read error. The DNA of the CDR3 is TGTGCCAGCAGCTTACAGACGAGCTCCTACAATGAGCAGTTCTTA. Translated: CASSLQTSSYNEQFL. The chain combines TRBV13 with TRBJ2-1; D is unclear. V shed 2 bases and J shed 0 bases, with 8 bases lying between them. This CDR3 is built from 15 residues. Per germline, CDR1 PRHDT and CDR2 FYEKMQ (reference sequence).

The chain is built from TRBV29-1 and TRBJ2-7, with D perhaps TRBD1 (6 bases). The germline V gene has CDR1 SQVTM and CDR2 ANQGSEA. V was trimmed by 4 bases and J by 0 bases, leaving 19 bases between them. The CDR3 length is 16 residues. The CDR3 spells CSVGIHGQLSSYEQYF. CDR3 nucleotides: TGCAGCGTTGGAATACATGGACAGTTAAGCTCCTACGAGCAGTACTTC.

V and J are TRBV3-1 and TRBJ2-7; no definite D call. The CDR3 length is 11 residues. The V and J ends lost 8 bases and 4 bases respectively, with 9 bases between them. Looked up from germline, CDR1 is LGHDT and CDR2 is YNNKEL (reference sequence). The CDR3 bases are TGTGCCAGCGGCGAGGCGTACGAGCAGTACTTC. Amino acids: CASGEAYEQYF.

This clonotype has at least ten counts. The chain joins TRBV7-9 to TRBJ2-3; 15 nucleotides align to TRBD2. V was pared by 4 bases and J by 3 bases, with 5 bases of the junction left unmatched. Germline V CDR1 and CDR2: SEHNR, FQNEAQ (reference sequence). The CDR3 is 17 residues long. The CDR3 region is CASSSGLAGGYTDTQYF. CDR3 coding DNA: TGTGCCAGCAGCTCCGGACTAGCGGGGGGGTATACAGATACGCAGTATTTT.

This clonotype was counted a few times. V and J are TRBV9 and TRBJ2-3; no firm D call. The germline CDR1 and CDR2 sequences are SGDLS and YYNGEE. This CDR3 has 12 amino acids. Deletions cut 4 bases from V and 7 bases from J, with 10 bases between. The CDR3 here is CASSPPSYTQYF. The CDR3 DNA follows: TGTGCCAGCAGCCCCCCCTCGTATACGCAGTATTTT.

The rearrangement uses TRBV28 and TRBJ2-4, with 14 bases that match TRBD2. The CDR3 has 19 amino acids. The trim removed 5 bases at V and 0 bases at J, leaving 9 bases unmatched. Looked up from germline, CDR1 is MDHEN and CDR2 is SYDVKM. The CDR3 DNA reads as TGTGCCAGCAGTGCGCCCGGGACTAGCGGGGGAGTAGCCAAAAACATTCAGTACTTC. This codes for CASSAPGTSGGVAKNIQYF.

In its sample, this clonotype was seen a few times. This chain uses TRBV4-1 with TRBJ1-2, with D possibly TRBD1 on 6 matching bases. The germline CDR1 and CDR2 sequences are MGHRA and YSYEKL. CDR3 size: 16 residues. Trimming shortened V by 4 bases and J by 4 bases, and 19 bases separated the two germline ends. The CDR3 is CASSPSGGGIGYGYTF. In DNA form, the CDR3 reads TGCGCCAGCAGCCCATCCGGAGGGGGAATAGGCTATGGCTACACCTTC.

This clonotype was detected only a few times. The chain links TRBV27 to TRBJ2-1; 9 bases match TRBD2. V gave up 6 bases and J gave up 0 bases; unmatched junction bases: 9. From germline, CDR1 is MNHEY and CDR2 SMNVEV (reference sequence). The CDR3 is 17 residues long. CDR3 sequence (DNA): TGTGCCAGCAGGCTGAGTCCAGCGGGGGGCTCCTACAATGAGCAGTTCTTC. It yields the protein CASRLSPAGGSYNEQFF.

This clonotype was detected a few times. The chain links TRBV5-1 to TRBJ1-5, with TRBD1 matching over 11 bases. V was pared by 0 bases and J by 4 bases, with 6 bases of the junction left unmatched. The CDR3 has 17 amino acids. Per germline, CDR1 SGHRS and CDR2 YFSETQ. CDR3 bases: TGCGCCAGCAGCTTGGAACCGGGACAGGGGGGTAATCAGCCCCAGCATTTT. Encoded protein: CASSLEPGQGGNQPQHF.

This sequence joins TRBV27 and TRBJ2-5, with D possibly being TRBD2 (6 bases). This CDR3 contains 16 residues. Trimming left V 5 bases short and J 4 bases short, with 20 bases between. The V gene's germline CDR1 is MNHEY and CDR2 SMNVEV (reference sequence). CDR3 region: CASSHDGPLGGETQYF. DNA of the CDR3: TGTGCCAGCAGTCATGACGGGCCCCTCGGGGGAGAGACCCAGTACTTC.

This clonotype has ten or more counts. The CDR3 loop is CASSRPGTATGANVLTF. Here the CDR3 DNA reads TGTGCCAGCAGTCGTCCCGGGACAGCAACTGGGGCCAACGTCCTGACTTTC. The chain uses TRBV28 and TRBJ2-6; 7 nucleotides agree with TRBD1. The CDR3 runs to 17 residues. J gave up 2 bases and V 5 bases, and 9 bases lay outside the gene matches. Germline V gene lookup returns CDR1 MDHEN and CDR2 SYDVKM.

The V gene is TRBV7-6, the J gene TRBJ1-2; D may be TRBD1 (6 bases). The CDR3 extends over 15 amino acids. V was cut by 5 bases and J by 6 bases, with 19 bases left in between. Germline CDR1 is SGHVS and CDR2 is FNYEAQ. CDR3 in DNA: TGTGCCAGCAGCCCCCGGGGGGGGGCACGCGATGGCTACACCTTC. The encoded protein is CASSPRGGARDGYTF.

This clonotype turned up a few times. The gene calls are TRBV4-2 and TRBJ2-2, with D perhaps given as TRBD1 or TRBD2 (6 bases each). The V and J ends lost 6 bases and 6 bases respectively, with 20 bases between them. The CDR3 runs to 16 residues. The germline V gene encodes CDR1 LGHNA and CDR2 YNFKEQ. The CDR3 DNA is TGTGCCAGCAGGCCCGGGGGACACCTTCCCCCCGGGGAGCTGTTTTTT. It translates to CASRPGGHLPPGELFF.

The chain links TRBV29-1 to TRBJ1-2; 7 nucleotides match TRBD1. CDR3 length: 12 residues. Germline CDR1 reads SQVTM; CDR2 reads ANQGSEA. The J segment lost 7 bases and the V segment lost 5 bases, leaving 7 bases of the junction unmatched. The CDR3 region is CSVRRTGSGYTF. CDR3 sequence (DNA): TGCAGCGTTAGACGGACAGGATCTGGCTACACCTTC.

This clonotype occurred many times. V gene TRBV7-9 combines with J gene TRBJ1-2; 7 nucleotides line up with TRBD1. This CDR3 contains 17 residues. V shed 5 bases and J 4 bases; nucleotides not matched to a gene: 16. Germline-derived CDR1 and CDR2 are SEHNR and FQNEAQ (reference sequence). Here the CDR3 reads CASSHLPQGTMFYGYTF. CDR3 bases: TGTGCCAGCAGCCACCTACCACAGGGGACAATGTTCTATGGCTACACCTTC.

This clonotype was detected ten times or more. The V gene is TRBV7-9, the J gene TRBJ2-5; 9 nucleotides line up with TRBD1. With V trimmed by 5 bases and J by 3 bases, 4 bases remained unmatched. In germline, CDR1 is SEHNR, CDR2 FQNEAQ (reference sequence). CDR3 length: 14 residues. CDR3 coding DNA: TGTGCCAGCAGCATCACAGGGGGCGAAGAGACCCAGTACTTC. Residues: CASSITGGEETQYF.

In this sample, this clonotype turned up many times. The chain uses TRBV7-2 and TRBJ2-7, with D possibly matching TRBD1 (5 bases). Germline V gives CDR1 SGHTA, CDR2 FQGNSA. This CDR3 has 14 amino acids. Trimming shortened V by 4 bases and J by 3 bases, and 13 bases separated the two germline ends. This CDR3 reads CASSSADRGYEQYF. In DNA form, the CDR3 reads TGTGCCAGCAGCTCCGCCGACAGAGGCTACGAGCAGTACTTC.

This clonotype occurred many times. The rearrangement links TRBV6-2 or TRBV6-3 to TRBJ2-1; 10 bases are a match to TRBD1. V dropped 2 bases and J dropped 8; count of bases not matched to a gene: 6. Germline CDR1 MNHEY, CDR2 SVGEGT. CDR3 length: 15 amino acids. The DNA for the CDR3 is TGTGCCAGCAGTTACCGGGACAGGGGTTCCTATGAGCAGTTCTTC. It encodes CASSYRDRGSYEQFF.

The V and J genes are TRBV5-6 and TRBJ2-1; no definite D call. V was trimmed by 2 bases and J by 3 bases, leaving 9 bases between them. Per the germline V gene, CDR1 is SGHDT and CDR2 is YYEEEE. The CDR3 loop spans 14 amino acids. CDR3 loop: CASSFSTGYNEQFF. In DNA form, the CDR3 reads TGTGCCAGCAGCTTCAGCACCGGCTACAATGAGCAGTTCTTC.

This clonotype was counted at least ten times. The chain has TRBV7-8 and TRBJ1-6; TRBD1 is a possible D gene (6 bases). Trimming cost V 5 bases and J 7 bases, with 15 bases left between them. Germline CDR1 reads SGHVS; CDR2 reads FQNEAQ. The CDR3 contains 15 residues. CDR3 sequence: CASSKQGLRNSPLHF. The CDR3 nucleotides read TGTGCCAGCAGCAAACAGGGACTACGAAATTCACCCCTCCACTTT.